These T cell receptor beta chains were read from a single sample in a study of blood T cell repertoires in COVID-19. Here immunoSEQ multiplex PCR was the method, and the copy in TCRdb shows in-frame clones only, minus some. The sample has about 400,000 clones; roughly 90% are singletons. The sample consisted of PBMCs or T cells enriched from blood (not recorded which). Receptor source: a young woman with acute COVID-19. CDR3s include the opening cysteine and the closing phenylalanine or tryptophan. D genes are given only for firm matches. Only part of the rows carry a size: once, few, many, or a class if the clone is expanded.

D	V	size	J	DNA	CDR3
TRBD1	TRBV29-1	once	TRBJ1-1	TGCAGCGTTGAAAGGACAGGCGAGGGTACTGAAGCTTTCTTT	CSVERTGEGTEAFF
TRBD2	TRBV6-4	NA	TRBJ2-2	TGTGCCAGCAGTGACTCCGGCGGGGGGGCCGCCGGGGAGCTGTTTTTT	CASSDSGGGAAGELFF
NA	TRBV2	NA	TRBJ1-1	TGTGCCAGCATAGGGTATGAGGGGAACACTGAAGCTTTCTTT	CASIGYEGNTEAFF
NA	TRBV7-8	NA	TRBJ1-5	TGTGCCAGCAGCCTCCTTGTGGACAACAATCAGCCCCAGCATTTT	CASSLLVDNNQPQHF
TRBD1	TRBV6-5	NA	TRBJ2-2	TGTGCCAGCAGCATTGGACAGGGGGCGAGCGGGGAGCTGTTTTTT	CASSIGQGASGELFF
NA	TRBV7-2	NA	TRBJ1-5	TGTGCCAGCGCAAAGGACAGCTATCAGCCCCAGCATTTT	CASAKDSYQPQHF
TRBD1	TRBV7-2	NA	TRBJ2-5	TGTGCCAGCAGCTTAGTGGACAGGGTAGAGACCCAGTACTTC	CASSLVDRVETQYF
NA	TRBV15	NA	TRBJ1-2	TGTGCCACCAGCAGAGATCTTGACTCCCTGAATGGCTACACCTTC	CATSRDLDSLNGYTF
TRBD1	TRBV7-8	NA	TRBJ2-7	TGTGCCAGCAGCTTACGGGACAGCAGCTCCTACGAGCAGTACTTC	CASSLRDSSSYEQYF
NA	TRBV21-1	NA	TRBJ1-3	TGTGCCAGCAGGGGGGGGGTTACAGGGTGCCCTGGAAACACCATATATTTT	CASRGGVTGCPGNTIYF
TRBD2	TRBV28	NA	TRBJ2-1	TGTGCCAGCAGCGACGGGGGGGTAGGTAATGAGCAGTTCTTC	CASSDGGVGNEQFF
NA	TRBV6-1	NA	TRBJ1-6	TGTGCCAGCAGTGAAACGGATAGCAAAAATTCACCCCTCCACTTT	CASSETDSKNSPLHF
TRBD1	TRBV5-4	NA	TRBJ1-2	TGTGCCAGCAGCCCCGGACAGGGAAGTTACTATGGCTACACCTTC	CASSPGQGSYYGYTF
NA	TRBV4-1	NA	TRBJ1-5	TGCGCCAGCAGCCAAGTAGGACAGACGTTTAGCAATCAGCCCCAGCATTTT	CASSQVGQTFSNQPQHF
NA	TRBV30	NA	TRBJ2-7	TGTGCCTGGAGTGTAGGCAGGGGGGCCTACGAGCAGTACTTC	CAWSVGRGAYEQYF
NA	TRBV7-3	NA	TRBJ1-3	TGTGCCAGCAGCCCTGGGGGGGCCCCCTCTGGAAACACCATATATTTT	CASSPGGAPSGNTIYF
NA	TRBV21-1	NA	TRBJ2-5	TGTGCCAGCAGCACCCTCGACAGGGACCTCCCGGGGACCCAGTACTTC	CASSTLDRDLPGTQYF
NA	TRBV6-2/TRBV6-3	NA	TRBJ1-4	TGTGCCAGCAGTTTGATCGGGTCCAACGAAAAACTGTTTTTT	CASSLIGSNEKLFF
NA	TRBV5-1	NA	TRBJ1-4	TGCGCCAGCAGCTTGGAACTGCTAACTAATGAAAAACTGTTTTTT	CASSLELLTNEKLFF
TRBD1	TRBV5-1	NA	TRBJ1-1	TGCGCCAGCAGCTTGGCTTTGACAGGGCTTAACACTGAAGCTTTCTTT	CASSLALTGLNTEAFF
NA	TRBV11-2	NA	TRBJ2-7	TGTGCCAGCAGCTTAGGTGTCGGGTTTTCCTACGAGCAGTACTTC	CASSLGVGFSYEQYF
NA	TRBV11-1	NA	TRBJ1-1	TGTGCCAGCAGCCCCCGGTCGGGAACTGAAGCTTTCTTT	CASSPRSGTEAFF
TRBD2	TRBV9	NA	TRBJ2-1	TGTGCCAGCAGCGCTAGCGGGTCCTACAATGAGCAGTTCTTC	CASSASGSYNEQFF
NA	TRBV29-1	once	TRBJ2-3	TGCAGCGCGCCGGGAACCTACACAGATACGCAGTATTTT	CSAPGTYTDTQYF
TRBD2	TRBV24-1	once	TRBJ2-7	TGTGCCACCTCTACCGGGACTAGCTACGAGCAGTACTTC	CATSTGTSYEQYF
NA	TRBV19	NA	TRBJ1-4	TGTGCCAGTAGTAAGACCACGTTGGGAGCAACTAATGAAAAACTGTTTTTT	CASSKTTLGATNEKLFF
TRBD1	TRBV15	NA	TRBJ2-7	TGTGCCACCAGCAGTGGGGGACAGGGCTACGAGCAGTACTTC	CATSSGGQGYEQYF
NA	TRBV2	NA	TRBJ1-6	TGTGCCAGCAGTGAAGGAGGGTACAGCAATAATTCACCCCTCCACTTT	CASSEGGYSNNSPLHF
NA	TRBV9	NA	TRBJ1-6	TGTGCCAGCAGCGCCCGGGAGGGGGGTAATTCACCCCTCCACTTT	CASSAREGGNSPLHF
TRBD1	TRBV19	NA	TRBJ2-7	TGTGCCAGTAGTGCCCCGGGACAGTACGAGCAGTACTTC	CASSAPGQYEQYF
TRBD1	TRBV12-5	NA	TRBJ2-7	TGTGCTAGTGGTTTGGTACGGGGGACAGGGAGCTACGAGCAGTACTTC	CASGLVRGTGSYEQYF
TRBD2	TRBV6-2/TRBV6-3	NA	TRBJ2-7	TGTGCCAGCAGTTTCCGCCTCCGGGACTACAAGTACTTC	CASSFRLRDYKYF
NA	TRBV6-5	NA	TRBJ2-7	TGTGCCAGCAGGCGAGCTAGTGGAGAGCAGTACTTC	CASRRASGEQYF
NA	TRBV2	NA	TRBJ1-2	TGTGCCAGCGGAGACAACTATGGCTACACCTTC	CASGDNYGYTF
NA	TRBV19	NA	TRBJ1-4	TGTGCCAGTAGTACCCCCAGAGTGGGCAGGGGTGAAAAACTGTTTTTT	CASSTPRVGRGEKLFF
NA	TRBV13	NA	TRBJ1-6	TGTGCCAGCAGCTTAGACGCGTCAGAGGGTTCACCCCTCCACTTT	CASSLDASEGSPLHF
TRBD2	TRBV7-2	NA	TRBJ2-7	TGTGCCAGCAGGACCACCGGGGGGGCCAACGAGCAGTACTTC	CASRTTGGANEQYF
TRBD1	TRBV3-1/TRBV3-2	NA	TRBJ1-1	TGTGCCAGCAGCCAGGGACAGGGGGCTTTTACTTTCTTT	CASSQGQGAFTFF
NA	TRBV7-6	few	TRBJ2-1	TGTGCCAGCAGCTTAGTCCATGGTCCGGTCACCAATGAGCAGTTCTTC	CASSLVHGPVTNEQFF
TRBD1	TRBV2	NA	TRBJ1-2	TGTGCCAGCAGGCCCGGGACAGGAGACTATGGCTACACCTTC	CASRPGTGDYGYTF